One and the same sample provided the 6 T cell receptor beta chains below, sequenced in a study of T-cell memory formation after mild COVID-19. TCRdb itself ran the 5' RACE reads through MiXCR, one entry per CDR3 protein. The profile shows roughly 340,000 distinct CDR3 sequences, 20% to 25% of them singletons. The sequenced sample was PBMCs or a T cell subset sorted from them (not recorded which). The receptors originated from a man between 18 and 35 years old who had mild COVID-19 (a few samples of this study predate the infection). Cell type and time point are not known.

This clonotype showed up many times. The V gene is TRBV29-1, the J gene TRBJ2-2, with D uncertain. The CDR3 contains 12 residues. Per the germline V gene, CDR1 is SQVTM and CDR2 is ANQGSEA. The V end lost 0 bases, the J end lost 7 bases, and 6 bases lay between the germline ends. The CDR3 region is CSVEDRVGELFF. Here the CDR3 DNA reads TGCAGCGTTGAAGATCGGGTCGGGGAGCTGTTTTTT.

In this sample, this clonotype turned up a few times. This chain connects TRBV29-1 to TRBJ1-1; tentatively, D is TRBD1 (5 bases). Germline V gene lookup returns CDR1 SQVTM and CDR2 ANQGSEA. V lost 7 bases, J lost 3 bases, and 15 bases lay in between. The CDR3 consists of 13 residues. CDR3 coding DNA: TGCAGCGCGGACACCGTAGGGGACACTGAAGCTTTCTTT. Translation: CSADTVGDTEAFF.

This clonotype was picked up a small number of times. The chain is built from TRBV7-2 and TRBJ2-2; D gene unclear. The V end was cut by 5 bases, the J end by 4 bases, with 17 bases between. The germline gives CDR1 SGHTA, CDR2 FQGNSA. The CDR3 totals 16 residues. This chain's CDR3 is CASSPVSRGTTGELFF. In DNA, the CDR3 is TGTGCCAGCAGCCCGGTTTCGCGAGGAACCACCGGGGAGCTGTTTTTT.

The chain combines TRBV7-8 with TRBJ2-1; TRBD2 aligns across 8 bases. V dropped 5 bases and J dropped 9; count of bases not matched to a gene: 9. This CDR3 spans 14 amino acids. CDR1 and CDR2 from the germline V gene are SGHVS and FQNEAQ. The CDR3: CASSVDYAGGEQFF. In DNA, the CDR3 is TGTGCCAGCAGCGTCGACTACGCGGGAGGTGAGCAGTTCTTC.

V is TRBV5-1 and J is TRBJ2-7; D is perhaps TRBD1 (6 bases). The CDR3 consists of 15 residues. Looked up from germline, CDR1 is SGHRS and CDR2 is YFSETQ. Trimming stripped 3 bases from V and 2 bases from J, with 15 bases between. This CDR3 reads CASSSPPGATYEQYF. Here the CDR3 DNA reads TGCGCCAGCAGCTCTCCCCCAGGGGCGACCTACGAGCAGTACTTC.

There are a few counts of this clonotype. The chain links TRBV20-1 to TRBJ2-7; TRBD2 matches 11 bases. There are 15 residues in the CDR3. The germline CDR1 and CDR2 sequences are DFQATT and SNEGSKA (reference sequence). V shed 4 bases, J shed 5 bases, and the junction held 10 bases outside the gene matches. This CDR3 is CSATPLTSGVHEQYF. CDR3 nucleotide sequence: TGCAGTGCTACGCCACTGACTAGCGGGGTCCACGAGCAGTACTTC.